The subject of this entry is one T cell receptor (beta chain). Germline CDR1 MNHNS, CDR2 SASEGT. The CDR3 runs to 12 residues. V lost 8 bases and J lost 11, with 18 bases in between. This entry belongs to a study of shared clonotypes between healthy human individuals. Running of the assay took place at deep level. Using immunoSEQ multiplex PCR, the repertoire was profiled, and TCRdb retains in-frame clones only, with some absent. The table includes 2 million to 2.5 million clones, 85% to 95% detected once. The investigators split CD4+ cells into a CD45RA+ naive subset and a CD45RA-negative memory subset.

Sequencing used naive CD4+ T cells from PBMCs. Stated subset: CD45RA+ positively selected. The clonotype was recovered from a man aged 18 to 29 in good health. Some clones in this sample may be carry-over from other donors' samples. The V and J genes are TRBV6-1 and TRBJ2-5, with D tentatively TRBD1 (5 bases). The CDR3 DNA reads TGTGCCAGCTTCCGACAGCCTGTTGAGCAGTACTTC. It specifies CASFRQPVEQYF.